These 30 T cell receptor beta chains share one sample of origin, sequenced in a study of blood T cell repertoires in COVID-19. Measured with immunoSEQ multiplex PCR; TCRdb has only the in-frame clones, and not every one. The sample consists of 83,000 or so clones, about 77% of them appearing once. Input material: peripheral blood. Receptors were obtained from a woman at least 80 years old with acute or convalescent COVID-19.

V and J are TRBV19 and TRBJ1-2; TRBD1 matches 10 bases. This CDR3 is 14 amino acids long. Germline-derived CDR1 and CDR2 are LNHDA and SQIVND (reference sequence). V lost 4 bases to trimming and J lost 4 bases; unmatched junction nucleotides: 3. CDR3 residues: CASSTTGGGYGYTF. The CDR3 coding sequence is TGTGCCAGTAGTACGACAGGGGGCGGCTATGGCTACACCTTC.

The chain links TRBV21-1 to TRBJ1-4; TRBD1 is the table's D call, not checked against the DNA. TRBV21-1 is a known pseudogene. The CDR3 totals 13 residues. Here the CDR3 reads CASWGRVTGKLFF. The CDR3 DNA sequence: TGTGCCAGCTGGGGCAGGGTAACTGGAAAACTGTTTTTT.

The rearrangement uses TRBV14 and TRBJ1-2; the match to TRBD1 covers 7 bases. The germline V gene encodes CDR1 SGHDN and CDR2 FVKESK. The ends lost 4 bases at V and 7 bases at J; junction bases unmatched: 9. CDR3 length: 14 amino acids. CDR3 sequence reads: CASSRDRESLGYTF. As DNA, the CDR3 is TGTGCCAGCAGCCGCGACAGGGAGAGTCTTGGCTACACCTTC.

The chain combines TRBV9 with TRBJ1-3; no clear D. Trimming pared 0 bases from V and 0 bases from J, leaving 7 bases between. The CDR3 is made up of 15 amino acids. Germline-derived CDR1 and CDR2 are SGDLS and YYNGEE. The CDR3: CASSVDLSSGNTIYF. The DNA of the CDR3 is TGTGCCAGCAGCGTAGATCTGAGCTCTGGAAACACCATATATTTT.

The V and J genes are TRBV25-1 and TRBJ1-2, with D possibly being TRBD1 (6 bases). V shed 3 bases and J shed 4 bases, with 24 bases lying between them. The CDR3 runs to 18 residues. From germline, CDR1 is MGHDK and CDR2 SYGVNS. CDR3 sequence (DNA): TGTGCCAGCAGTGAGGCCCGGGGGAGGGGGGGCGCCCTCTATGGCTACACCTTC. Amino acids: CASSEARGRGGALYGYTF.

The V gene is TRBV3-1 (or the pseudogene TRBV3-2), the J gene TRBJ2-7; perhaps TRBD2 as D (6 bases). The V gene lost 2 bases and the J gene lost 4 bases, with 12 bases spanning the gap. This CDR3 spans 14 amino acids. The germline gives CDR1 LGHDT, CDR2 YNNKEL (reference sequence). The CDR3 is CASSQSRRGYEQYF. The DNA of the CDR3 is TGTGCCAGCAGCCAATCCCGGAGGGGTTACGAGCAGTACTTC.

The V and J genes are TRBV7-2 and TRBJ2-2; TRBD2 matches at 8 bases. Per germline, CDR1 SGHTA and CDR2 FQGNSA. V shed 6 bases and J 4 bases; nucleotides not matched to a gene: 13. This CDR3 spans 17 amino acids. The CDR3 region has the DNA TGTGCCAGCAGACCGGCCGGGGCGGGAGGATCCACCGGGGAGCTGTTTTTT. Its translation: CASRPAGAGGSTGELFF.

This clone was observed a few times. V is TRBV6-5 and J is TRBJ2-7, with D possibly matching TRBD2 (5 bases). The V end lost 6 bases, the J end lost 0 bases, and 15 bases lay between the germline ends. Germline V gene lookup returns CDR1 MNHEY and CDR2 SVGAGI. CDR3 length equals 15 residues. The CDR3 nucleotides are TGTGCCAGCAGACTAACACCGGGAATCTCCTACGAGCAGTACTTC. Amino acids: CASRLTPGISYEQYF.

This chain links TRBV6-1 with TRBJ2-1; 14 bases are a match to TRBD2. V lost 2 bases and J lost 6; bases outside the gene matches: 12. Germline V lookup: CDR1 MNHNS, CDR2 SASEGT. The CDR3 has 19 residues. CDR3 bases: TGTGCCAGCAGTGAATTCACAGTGGGACTAGCGGGAGTAAGCAATGAGCAGTTCTTC. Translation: CASSEFTVGLAGVSNEQFF.

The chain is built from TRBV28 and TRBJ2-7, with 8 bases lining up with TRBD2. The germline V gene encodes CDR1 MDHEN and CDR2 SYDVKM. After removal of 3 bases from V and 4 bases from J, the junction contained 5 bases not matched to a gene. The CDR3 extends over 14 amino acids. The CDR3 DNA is TGTGCCAGCAGTTTTGGGACTAGAGATTACGAGCAGTACTTC. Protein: CASSFGTRDYEQYF.

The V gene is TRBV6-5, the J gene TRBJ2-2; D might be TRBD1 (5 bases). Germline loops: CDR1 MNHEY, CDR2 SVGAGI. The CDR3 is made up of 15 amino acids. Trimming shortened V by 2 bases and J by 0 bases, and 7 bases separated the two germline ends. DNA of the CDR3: TGTGCCAGCAGTTACGGCAGGGCGAACACCGGGGAGCTGTTTTTT. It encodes CASSYGRANTGELFF.

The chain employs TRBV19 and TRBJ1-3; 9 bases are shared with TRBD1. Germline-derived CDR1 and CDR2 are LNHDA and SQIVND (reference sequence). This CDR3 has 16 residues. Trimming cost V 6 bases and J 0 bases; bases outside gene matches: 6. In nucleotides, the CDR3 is TGTGCCAGTAGACCGGGACAGGGCTCCTCTGGAAACACCATATATTTT. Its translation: CASRPGQGSSGNTIYF.

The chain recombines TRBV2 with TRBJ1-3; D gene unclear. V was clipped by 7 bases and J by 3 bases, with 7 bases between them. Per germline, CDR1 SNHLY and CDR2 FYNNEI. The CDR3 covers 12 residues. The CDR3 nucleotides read TGTGCCAGCAAGCCCCTTGGAAACACCATATATTTT. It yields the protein CASKPLGNTIYF. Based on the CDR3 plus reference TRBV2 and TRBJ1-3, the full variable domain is EPEVTQTPSHQVTQMGQEVILRCVPISNHLYFYWYRQILGQKVEFLVSFYNNEISEKSEIFDDQFSVERPDGSNFTLKIRSTKLEDSAMYFCASKPLGNTIYFGEGSWLTVV.

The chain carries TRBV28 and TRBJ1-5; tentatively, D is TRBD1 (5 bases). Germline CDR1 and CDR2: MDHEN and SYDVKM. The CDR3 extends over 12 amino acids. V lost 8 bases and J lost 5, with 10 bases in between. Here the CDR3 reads CASCQGYQPQHF. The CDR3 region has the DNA TGTGCCAGCTGCCAGGGTTATCAGCCCCAGCATTTT.

CDR3 region: CATSRDRDRSFF. CDR3 nucleotide sequence: TGTGCCACCAGCAGAGATCGGGACAGGTCTTTCTTT. The chain combines TRBV15 with TRBJ1-1; 8 nucleotides line up with TRBD1. The CDR3 covers 12 residues. The germline V gene has CDR1 LNHNV and CDR2 YYDKDF (reference sequence). The V and J ends lost 0 bases and 12 bases, in that order; junction bases with no gene match: 3. The whole variable domain, filled in from reference TRBV15 and TRBJ1-1, reads DAMVIQNPRYQVTQFGKPVTLSCSQTLNHNVMYWYQQKSSQAPKLLFHYYDKDFNNEADTPDNFQSRRPNTSFCFLDIRSPGLGDTAMYLCATSRDRDRSFFGQGTRLTVV.

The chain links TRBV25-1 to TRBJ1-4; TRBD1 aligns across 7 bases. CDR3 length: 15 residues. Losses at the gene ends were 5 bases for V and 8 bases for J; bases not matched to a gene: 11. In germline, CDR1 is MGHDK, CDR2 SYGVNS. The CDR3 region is CASSYRQGYKEKLFF. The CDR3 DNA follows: TGTGCCAGCAGTTACCGACAGGGATATAAGGAAAAACTGTTTTTT.

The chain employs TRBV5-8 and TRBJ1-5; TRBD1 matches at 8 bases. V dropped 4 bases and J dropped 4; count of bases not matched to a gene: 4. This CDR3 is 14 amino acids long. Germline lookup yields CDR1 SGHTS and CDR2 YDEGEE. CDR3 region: CASSGGQVNQPQHF. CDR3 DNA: TGTGCCAGCAGCGGGGGACAGGTGAATCAGCCCCAGCATTTT. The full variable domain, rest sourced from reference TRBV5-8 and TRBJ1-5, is EAGVTQSPTHLIKTRGQQATLRCSPISGHTSVYWYQQALGLGLQFLLWYDEGEERNRGNFPPRFSGRQFPNYSSELNVNALELEDSALYLCASSGGQVNQPQHFGDGTRLSIL.

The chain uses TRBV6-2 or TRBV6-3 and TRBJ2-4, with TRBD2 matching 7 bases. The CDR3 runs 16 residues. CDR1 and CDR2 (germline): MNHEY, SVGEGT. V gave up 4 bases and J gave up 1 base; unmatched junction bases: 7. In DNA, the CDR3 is TGTGCCAGCAGTTCCCCACTAGCGTCGGCCAAAAACATTCAGTACTTC. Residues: CASSSPLASAKNIQYF.

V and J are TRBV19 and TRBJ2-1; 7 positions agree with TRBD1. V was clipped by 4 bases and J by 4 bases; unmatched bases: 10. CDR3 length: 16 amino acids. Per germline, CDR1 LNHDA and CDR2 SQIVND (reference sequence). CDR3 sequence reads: CASSKAGAGGYNEQFF. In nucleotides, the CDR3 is TGTGCCAGTAGTAAGGCAGGGGCAGGGGGTTACAATGAGCAGTTCTTC.

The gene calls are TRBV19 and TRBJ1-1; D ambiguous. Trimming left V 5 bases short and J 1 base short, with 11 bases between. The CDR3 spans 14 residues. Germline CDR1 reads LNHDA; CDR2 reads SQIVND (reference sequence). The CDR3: CASSPSRRNTEAFF. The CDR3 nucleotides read TGTGCCAGTAGTCCGAGTAGGAGGAACACTGAAGCTTTCTTT. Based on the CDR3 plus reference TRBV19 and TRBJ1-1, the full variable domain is DGGITQSPKYLFRKEGQNVTLSCEQNLNHDAMYWYRQDPGQGLRLIYYSQIVNDFQKGDIAEGYSVSREKKESFPLTVTSAQKNPTAFYLCASSPSRRNTEAFFGQGTRLTVV.

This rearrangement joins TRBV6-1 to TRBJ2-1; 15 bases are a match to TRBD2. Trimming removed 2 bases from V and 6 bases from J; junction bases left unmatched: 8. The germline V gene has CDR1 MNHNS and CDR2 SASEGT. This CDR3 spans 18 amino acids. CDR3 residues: CASSEYGGGLAGGNEQFF. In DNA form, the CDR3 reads TGTGCCAGCAGTGAATACGGGGGGGGACTAGCGGGAGGCAATGAGCAGTTCTTC.

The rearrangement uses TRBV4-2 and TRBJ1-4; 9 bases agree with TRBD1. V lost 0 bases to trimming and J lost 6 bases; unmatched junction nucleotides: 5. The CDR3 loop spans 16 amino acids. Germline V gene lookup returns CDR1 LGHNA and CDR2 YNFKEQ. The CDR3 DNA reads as TGTGCCAGCAGCCAAGACCCGGACAGGGGCCATGAAAAACTGTTTTTT. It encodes CASSQDPDRGHEKLFF.

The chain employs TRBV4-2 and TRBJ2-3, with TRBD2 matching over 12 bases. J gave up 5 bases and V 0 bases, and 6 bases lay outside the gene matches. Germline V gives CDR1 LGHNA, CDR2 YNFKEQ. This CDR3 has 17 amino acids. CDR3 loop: CASSQDRTSGMVDTQYF. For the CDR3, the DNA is TGTGCCAGCAGCCAAGACCGGACTAGCGGGATGGTAGATACGCAGTATTTT.

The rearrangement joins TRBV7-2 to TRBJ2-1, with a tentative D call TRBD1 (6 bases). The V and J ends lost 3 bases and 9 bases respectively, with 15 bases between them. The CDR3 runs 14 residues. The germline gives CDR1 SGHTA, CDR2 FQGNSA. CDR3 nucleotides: TGTGCCAGCAGCTTGGGGGCAGGGGCCGGTGAGCAGTTCTTC. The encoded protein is CASSLGAGAGEQFF.

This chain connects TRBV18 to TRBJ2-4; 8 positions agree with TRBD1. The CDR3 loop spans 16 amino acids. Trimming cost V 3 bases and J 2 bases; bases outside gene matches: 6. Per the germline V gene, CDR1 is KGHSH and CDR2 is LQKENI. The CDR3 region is CASSPGTGLSKNIQYF. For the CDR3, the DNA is TGTGCCAGCTCACCTGGGACAGGCCTATCCAAAAACATTCAGTACTTC.

CDR3 sequence reads: CASRSRNREGSPLHF. The CDR3 DNA is TGTGCCAGTAGAAGCCGAAACAGGGAGGGTTCACCCCTCCACTTT. This chain links TRBV19 with TRBJ1-6; D possibly corresponds to TRBD1 (6 bases). Per germline, CDR1 LNHDA and CDR2 SQIVND (reference sequence). The CDR3 extends over 15 amino acids. The ends were cut back, 6 bases at V and 9 bases at J, with 18 bases in the middle.

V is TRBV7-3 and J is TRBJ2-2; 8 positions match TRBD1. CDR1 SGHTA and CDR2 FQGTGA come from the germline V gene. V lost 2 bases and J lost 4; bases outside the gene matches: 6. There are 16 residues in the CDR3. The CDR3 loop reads CASSLGRGPFTGELFF. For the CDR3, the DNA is TGTGCCAGCAGCTTAGGCAGGGGGCCTTTCACCGGGGAGCTGTTTTTT.

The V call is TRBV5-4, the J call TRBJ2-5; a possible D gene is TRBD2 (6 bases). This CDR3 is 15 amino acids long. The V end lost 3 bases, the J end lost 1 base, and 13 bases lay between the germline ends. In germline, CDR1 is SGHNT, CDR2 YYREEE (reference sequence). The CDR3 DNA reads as TGTGCCAGCAGCTCCGGGGGAACCTTCCAAGAGACCCAGTACTTC. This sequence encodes CASSSGGTFQETQYF.

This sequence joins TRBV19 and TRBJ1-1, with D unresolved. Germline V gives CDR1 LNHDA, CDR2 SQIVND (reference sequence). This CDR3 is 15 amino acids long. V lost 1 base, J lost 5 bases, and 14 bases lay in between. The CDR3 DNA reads TGTGCCAGTAGTATAGCCCACCTTAGGGAGACTGAAGCTTTCTTT. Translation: CASSIAHLRETEAFF.

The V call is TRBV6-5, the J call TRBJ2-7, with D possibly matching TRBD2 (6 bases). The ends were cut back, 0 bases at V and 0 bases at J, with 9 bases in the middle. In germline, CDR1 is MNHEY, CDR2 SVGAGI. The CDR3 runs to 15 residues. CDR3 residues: CASSYSYGSSYEQYF. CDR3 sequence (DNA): TGTGCCAGCAGTTACTCGTACGGGAGCTCCTACGAGCAGTACTTC.